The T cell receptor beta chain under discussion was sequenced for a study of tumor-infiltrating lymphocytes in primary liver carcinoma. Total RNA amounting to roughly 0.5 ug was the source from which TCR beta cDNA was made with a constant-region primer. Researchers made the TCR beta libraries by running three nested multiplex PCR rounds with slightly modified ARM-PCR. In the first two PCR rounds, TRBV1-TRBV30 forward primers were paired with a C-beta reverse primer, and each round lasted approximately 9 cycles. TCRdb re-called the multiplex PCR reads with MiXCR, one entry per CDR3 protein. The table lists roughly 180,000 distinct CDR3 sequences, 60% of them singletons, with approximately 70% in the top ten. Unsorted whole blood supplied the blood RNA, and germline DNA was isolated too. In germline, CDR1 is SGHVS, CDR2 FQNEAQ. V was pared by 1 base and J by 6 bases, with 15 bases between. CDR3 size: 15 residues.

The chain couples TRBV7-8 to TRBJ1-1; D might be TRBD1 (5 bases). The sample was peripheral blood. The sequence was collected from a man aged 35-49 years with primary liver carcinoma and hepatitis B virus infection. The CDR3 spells CASSLDEQVRPEAFF. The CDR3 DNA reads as TGTGCCAGCAGCTTAGATGAACAGGTCCGCCCTGAAGCTTTCTTT.